This T cell receptor (beta chain) is from a study of blood T cell repertoires in COVID-19. Across the whole study: T cells, B-cell-depleted T cells, or PBMCs provided the cDNA or gDNA that served as material.

The germline gives CDR1 LNHNV, CDR2 YYDKDF (reference sequence). The CDR3 spans 18 residues. Germline trimming cut 3 bases from V and 1 base from J; bases unmatched to any gene: 7. Clones were sequenced by immunoSEQ multiplex PCR, and TCRdb holds only the in-frame ones, with some missing. The table lists 330,000 or so clones, roughly 87% of them singletons. The clonotype comes from a man between 25 and 39 years old with COVID-19, enrolled during active disease. This chain links TRBV15 with TRBJ2-2, with 11 bases aligning to TRBD1. The sequenced material came from peripheral blood. The DNA for the CDR3 is TGTGCCACCAGCAGCCGGGACAGGGGGGTGGTGAACACCGGGGAGCTGTTTTTT. Residues: CATSSRDRGVVNTGELFF.